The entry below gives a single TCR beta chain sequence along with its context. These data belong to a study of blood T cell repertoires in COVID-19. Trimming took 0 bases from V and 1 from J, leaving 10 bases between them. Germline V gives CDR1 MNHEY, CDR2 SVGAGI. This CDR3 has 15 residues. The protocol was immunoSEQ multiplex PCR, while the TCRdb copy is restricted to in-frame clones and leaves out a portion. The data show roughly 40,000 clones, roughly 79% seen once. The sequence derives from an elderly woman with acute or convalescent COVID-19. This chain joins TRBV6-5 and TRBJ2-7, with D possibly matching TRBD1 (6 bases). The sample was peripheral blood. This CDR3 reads CASSYSLQGSYEQYF. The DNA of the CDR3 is TGTGCCAGCAGTTACTCCCTACAGGGATCCTACGAGCAGTACTTC.